This T cell receptor beta chain was recorded in a study of Ad26.COV2.S vaccination and SARS-CoV-2 variants. General study results and limits: It was vaccine recipients, not placebo recipients, who had the higher spike-specific TCR breadth. In vaccinated individuals, spike-specific CD8+ and CD4+ T cell responses reportedly displayed substantial breadth. Recipients of vaccine and of placebo showed similar breadth of their non-spike TCR repertoires.

Some clones are missing from TCRdb's copy, which holds only in-frame ones; the method was immunoSEQ multiplex PCR. The table lists under 150,000 clones, roughly 88% of them singletons, with approximately 5.1% in the top ten. V lost 2 bases, J lost 0 bases, and 7 bases lay in between. Germline CDR1 is KGHSH and CDR2 is LQKENI. CDR3 length equals 15 residues. With regard to this clone: Its antigen remains unidentified.

V gene TRBV18 combines with J gene TRBJ1-4, with D hard to call. The receptor's source is a human donor who had recovered from COVID-19. This material consisted of peripheral blood, taken after recovery from COVID-19. In DNA, the CDR3 is TGTGCCAGCTCACCAAATAGACCAACTAATGAAAAACTGTTTTTT. Translated: CASSPNRPTNEKLFF.